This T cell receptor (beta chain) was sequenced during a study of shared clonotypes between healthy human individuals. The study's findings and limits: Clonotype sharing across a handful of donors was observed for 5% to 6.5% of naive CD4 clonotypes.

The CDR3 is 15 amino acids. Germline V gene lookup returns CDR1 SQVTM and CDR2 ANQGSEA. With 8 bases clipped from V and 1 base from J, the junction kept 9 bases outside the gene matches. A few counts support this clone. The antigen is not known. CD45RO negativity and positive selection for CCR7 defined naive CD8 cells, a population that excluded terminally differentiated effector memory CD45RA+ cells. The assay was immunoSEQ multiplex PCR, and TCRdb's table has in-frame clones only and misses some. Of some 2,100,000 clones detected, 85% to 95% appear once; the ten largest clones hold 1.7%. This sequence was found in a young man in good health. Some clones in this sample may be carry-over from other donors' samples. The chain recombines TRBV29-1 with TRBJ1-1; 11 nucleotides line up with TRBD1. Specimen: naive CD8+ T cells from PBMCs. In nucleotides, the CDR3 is TGCAGCTCTCACGGAGGACAGGGGGCGAACACTGAAGCTTTCTTT. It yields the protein CSSHGGQGANTEAFF.